This TCR beta chain was sequenced for a study of blood T cells in healthy people across ages. This clonotype was found a few times. Its specificity is not known. Individuals who donated were healthy Caucasians from Russia aged about 6 to 90. A second PCR, run for about 7 to 11 cycles, used a sample-barcoded 5' primer plus a J-beta primer mix. TCRdb re-called the 5' RACE reads through MiXCR, storing one row per CDR3 protein. The sample has more than 500,000 distinct CDR3 sequences; roughly a quarter are singletons. Study results and limitations: Long-lived donors carried more naive CD4+ cells and greater diversity than aged donors. Naive T cell percentage by flow cytometry tracked strongly with beta diversity. Changes in expanded clonotypes were possibly confounded, as the CMV status of donors was unknown.

Material for sequencing was blood. The receptor's source is a woman aged 65 to 85 in good health.

CDR3 sequence: CASSSGAKTEAFF. The CDR3 bases are TGCGCCAGCAGCTCAGGGGCTAAGACTGAAGCTTTCTTT. The chain joins TRBV5-1 to TRBJ1-1; perhaps TRBD1 as D (6 bases). This CDR3 has 13 residues. The germline gives CDR1 SGHRS, CDR2 YFSETQ. V lost 3 bases and J 5 bases, leaving 11 bases between the germline ends.